The 13 T cell receptor beta chains reported below all come from one sample, sequenced in a study of T cells in Graves' hyperthyroidism and ophthalmopathy. The investigators amplified TCR beta CDR3 regions from RNA transcripts. The HTBI primer set was used in a first-round RT-PCR of the TCR CDR3. Using its own MiXCR run on the multiplex PCR reads, TCRdb lists one record per CDR3 protein. The sample contains around 50,000 distinct CDR3 sequences, less than 60% of which appear only once. Material: blood. The source is a woman between 50 and 59 years old with Graves' ophthalmopathy.

This clonotype appeared many times. J is TRBJ2-7 and V is TRBV5-1, with 10 bases lining up with TRBD2. The CDR3 extends over 15 amino acids. V dropped 0 bases and J dropped 3; count of bases not matched to a gene: 3. Germline V gene sequence: CDR1 SGHRS, CDR2 YFSETQ. The CDR3 sequence: CASSLGSGGLYEQYF. CDR3 DNA: TGCGCCAGCAGCTTGGGTAGCGGGGGGCTCTACGAGCAGTACTTC.

Notes on this clonotype: The final CDR3 position lacks the conserved phenylalanine or tryptophan, pointing to a likely read error. The chain couples TRBV7-9 to TRBJ2-7; D perhaps matches TRBD2 (6 bases). Germline V CDR1 and CDR2: SEHNR, FQNEAQ (reference sequence). This CDR3 region has 14 residues. Trimming cost V 6 bases and J 5 bases, with 17 bases left between them. CDR3 bases: TGTGCCAGCAGAAAGTTTGCAGGAGGGCACGAGCAGTACTGC. Its translation: CASRKFAGGHEQYC.

This sequence joins TRBV6-1 and TRBJ2-3, with 14 positions matching TRBD2. Germline V gene sequence: CDR1 MNHNS, CDR2 SASEGT. V shed 5 bases and J 6 bases; nucleotides not matched to a gene: 7. The CDR3 has 16 residues. CDR3 DNA: TGTGCCAGCAGTCCCGGGACTAGCGGGAGAGTTGATACGCAGTATTTT. Translation: CASSPGTSGRVDTQYF.

The chain has TRBV10-3 and TRBJ1-5, with D tentatively TRBD1 (5 bases). V was pared by 8 bases and J by 1 base, with 15 bases between. Germline CDR1 ENHRY, CDR2 SYGVKD. The CDR3 is 15 residues long. The CDR3 protein is CAIARGGSSNQPQHF. The CDR3 DNA reads TGTGCCATCGCGAGGGGCGGGTCGAGCAATCAGCCCCAGCATTTT.

This clonotype occurred many times. This chain uses TRBV19 with TRBJ2-5, with 10 bases that match TRBD2. The CDR3 spans 13 residues. The ends lost 8 bases at V and 1 base at J; junction bases unmatched: 1. In germline, CDR1 is LNHDA, CDR2 SQIVND (reference sequence). CDR3 coding DNA: TGTGCCAGTTCTAGCGGGAGCCAAGAGACCCAGTACTTC. Protein: CASSSGSQETQYF.

Ten or more counts support this clonotype. V is TRBV24-1 and J is TRBJ2-2, with 13 bases aligning to TRBD2. V shed 5 bases and J 6 bases; nucleotides not matched to a gene: 11. CDR3 length: 18 residues. Per germline, CDR1 KGHDR and CDR2 SFDVKD. CDR3 residues: CATSGRRLAGGGAGELFF. Written as DNA, the CDR3 is TGTGCCACCAGTGGCCGTCGACTAGCGGGAGGAGGGGCCGGGGAGCTGTTTTTT.

J is TRBJ1-5 and V is TRBV6-1; D not certain. This CDR3 region has 14 residues. Trimming stripped 5 bases from V and 5 bases from J, with 13 bases between. Germline CDR1 MNHNS, CDR2 SASEGT. The CDR3 protein is CASSTGSGHQPQHF. The CDR3 DNA reads TGTGCCAGCAGTACGGGGTCGGGCCATCAGCCCCAGCATTTT.

This chain joins TRBV24-1 and TRBJ2-3, with 7 bases that match TRBD2. In germline, CDR1 is KGHDR, CDR2 SFDVKD. The ends lost 5 bases at V and 3 bases at J; junction bases unmatched: 4. This CDR3 contains 14 residues. As DNA, the CDR3 is TGTGCCACCAGTGCCATGGGGGGGACAGATACGCAGTATTTT. Encoded protein: CATSAMGGTDTQYF.

Many counts were recorded for this clonotype. The chain has TRBV7-3 and TRBJ2-3; 8 positions match TRBD1. CDR1 and CDR2 (germline): SGHTA, FQGTGA. With 5 bases clipped from V and 7 bases from J, the junction kept 8 bases outside the gene matches. The CDR3 has 14 residues. The CDR3 sequence is CASSPRQGRNTQYF. In DNA form, the CDR3 reads TGTGCCAGCAGCCCAAGACAGGGGCGGAATACGCAGTATTTT.

As to this clonotype: One end of the junction fails to match germline, which may point to a read error. The chain combines TRBV10-3 with TRBJ1-5; D not resolved. The CDR3 extends over 16 amino acids. Germline assignment: CDR1 ENHRY and CDR2 SYGVKD. CDR3 nucleotide sequence: TGTGCCACTACCCGGACTAGCGGGAATTACAATGAGCCCCAGCATTTT. It is translated as CATTRTSGNYNEPQHF.

At least ten counts were recorded for this clonotype. The J gene is TRBJ2-5, the V gene TRBV5-4; 8 bases match TRBD2. The trim removed 3 bases at V and 5 bases at J, leaving 12 bases unmatched. The CDR3 spans 16 residues. The germline V gene encodes CDR1 SGHNT and CDR2 YYREEE (reference sequence). The CDR3 sequence: CASSWGGTGGAETQYF. Written as DNA, the CDR3 is TGTGCCAGCAGCTGGGGCGGAACGGGGGGGGCTGAGACCCAGTACTTC.

At least ten counts were recorded for this clonotype. The V gene is TRBV5-1, the J gene TRBJ1-6; 8 bases fit TRBD1. V gave up 4 bases and J gave up 6 bases; unmatched junction bases: 12. The CDR3 is 17 residues long. Germline values: CDR1 SGHRS, CDR2 YFSETQ. CDR3 bases: TGCGCCAGCAGCCTCGGGACCCAGGGGGCAGGTAATTCACCCCTCCACTTT. Translated: CASSLGTQGAGNSPLHF.

This clonotype was recorded many times. CDR3 coding DNA: TGTGCCAGCAGTGAATGGGGGTGGGACACCATATATTTT. Protein sequence: CASSEWGWDTIYF. The chain joins TRBV6-1 to TRBJ1-3; possibly TRBD1 for D (5 bases). V was pared by 2 bases and J by 8 bases, with 10 bases between. The germline V gene has CDR1 MNHNS and CDR2 SASEGT. The CDR3 totals 13 residues.